What follows is one T cell receptor (beta chain) and its context. Its antigen is not known. The CDR3 spans 14 residues. The V end lost 0 bases, the J end lost 1 base, and 7 bases lay between the germline ends. Per the germline V gene, CDR1 is SGHRS and CDR2 is YFSETQ. The data were obtained in a study of cytomegalovirus exposure and HLA in healthy donors. The PCR made use of 60 Vbeta and 13 Jbeta primers. TCRdb keeps only in-frame clones here, not all; method: immunoSEQ multiplex PCR. The repertoire table contains 70,000 to 90,000 clones. General observations from the study: With later analysis, a missense DCLRE1C variant became linked to TCR beta V- and J-gene trimming.

This receptor was taken from a man aged 18 to 30 in good health and CMV-seropositive. The source material was PBMCs. The genes are TRBV5-1 and TRBJ1-1, with D unclear. CDR3 nucleotides: TGCGCCAGCAGCTTGGCGCCGGGGAACACTGAAGCTTTCTTT. Protein: CASSLAPGNTEAFF.